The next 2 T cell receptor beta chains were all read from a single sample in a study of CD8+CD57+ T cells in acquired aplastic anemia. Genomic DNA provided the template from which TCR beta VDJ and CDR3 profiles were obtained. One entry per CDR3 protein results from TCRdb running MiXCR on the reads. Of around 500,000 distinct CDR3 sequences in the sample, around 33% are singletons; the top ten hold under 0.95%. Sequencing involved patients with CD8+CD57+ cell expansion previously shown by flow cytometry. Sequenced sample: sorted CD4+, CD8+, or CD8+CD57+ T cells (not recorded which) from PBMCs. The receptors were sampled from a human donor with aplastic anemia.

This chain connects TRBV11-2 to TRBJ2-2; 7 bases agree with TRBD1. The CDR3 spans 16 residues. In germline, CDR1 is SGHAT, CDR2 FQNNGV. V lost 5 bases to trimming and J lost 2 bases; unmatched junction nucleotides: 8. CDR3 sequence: CASSAAGTVNTGELFF. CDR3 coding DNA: TGTGCCAGCAGCGCGGCCGGGACAGTAAACACCGGGGAGCTGTTTTTT. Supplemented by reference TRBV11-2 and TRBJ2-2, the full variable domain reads EAGVAQSPRYKIIEKRQSVAFWCNPISGHATLYWYQQILGQGPKLLIQFQNNGVVDDSQLPKDRFSAERLKGVDSTLKIQPAKLEDSAVYLCASSAAGTVNTGELFFGEGSRLTVL.

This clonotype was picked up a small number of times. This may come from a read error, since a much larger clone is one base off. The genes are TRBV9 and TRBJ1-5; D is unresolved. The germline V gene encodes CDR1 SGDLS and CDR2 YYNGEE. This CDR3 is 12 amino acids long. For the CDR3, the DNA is TGTGCCAGCAACGTAGACGATCAGCCCCAGCATTTT. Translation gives CASNVDDQPQHF. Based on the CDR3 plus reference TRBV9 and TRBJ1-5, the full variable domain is DSGVTQTPKHLITATGQRVTLRCSPRSGDLSVYWYQQSLDQGLQFLIQYYNGEERAKGNILERFSAQQFPDLHSELNLSSLELGDSALYFCASNVDDQPQHFGDGTRLSIL.